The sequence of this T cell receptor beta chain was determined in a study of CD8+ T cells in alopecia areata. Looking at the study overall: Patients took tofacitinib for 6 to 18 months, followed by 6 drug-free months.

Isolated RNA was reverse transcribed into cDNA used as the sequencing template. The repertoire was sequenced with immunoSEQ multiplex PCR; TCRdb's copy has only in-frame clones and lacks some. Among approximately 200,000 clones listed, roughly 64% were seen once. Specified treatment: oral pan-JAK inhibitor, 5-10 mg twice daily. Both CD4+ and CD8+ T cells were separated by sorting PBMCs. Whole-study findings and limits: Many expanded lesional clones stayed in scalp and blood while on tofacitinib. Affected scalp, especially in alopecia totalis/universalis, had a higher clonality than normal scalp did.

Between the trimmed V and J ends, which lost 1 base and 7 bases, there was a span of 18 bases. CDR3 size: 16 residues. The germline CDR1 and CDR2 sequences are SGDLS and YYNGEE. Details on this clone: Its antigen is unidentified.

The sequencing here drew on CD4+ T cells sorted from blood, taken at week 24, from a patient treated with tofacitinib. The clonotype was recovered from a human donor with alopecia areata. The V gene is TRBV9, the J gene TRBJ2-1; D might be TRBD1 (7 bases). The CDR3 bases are TGTGCCAGCAGCGTACCCGACAGGGCGGAGGGTAATGAGCAGTTCTTC. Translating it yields CASSVPDRAEGNEQFF. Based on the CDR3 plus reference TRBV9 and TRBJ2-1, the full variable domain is DSGVTQTPKHLITATGQRVTLRCSPRSGDLSVYWYQQSLDQGLQFLIQYYNGEERAKGNILERFSAQQFPDLHSELNLSSLELGDSALYFCASSVPDRAEGNEQFFGPGTRLTVL.